This is a list of T cell receptor beta chains from one sample in a study of Graves' ophthalmopathy and Graves' hyperthyroidism. MiXCR was run by TCRdb on the multiplex PCR reads, yielding one entry per CDR3 protein. Among about 400,000 distinct CDR3 sequences listed, roughly 18% were seen once. Material: peripheral blood. The receptor set was obtained from a woman between 18 and 30 years old with Graves' ophthalmopathy. CDR3s include the opening cysteine and the closing phenylalanine or tryptophan. The order of the fields is J gene, clone size, V gene, D gene, CDR3 DNA, CDR3 protein. D genes are given only for firm matches. Not every row has a clone size; where given, it reads once, few, many or a size class.

TRBJ2-5	many	TRBV11-2	NA	TGTGCCAGCAGCTTAGAGGGGTTCCGGGAGACCCAGTACTTC	CASSLEGFRETQYF
TRBJ2-2	once	TRBV6-5	TRBD2	TGTGCCAGCAGTTCTTTGAGCGGGGACAACACCGGGGAGCTGTTTTTT	CASSSLSGDNTGELFF
TRBJ1-1	many	TRBV9	NA	TGTGCCAGCAGCGTAGTGGGCAGTGAAGCTTTCTTT	CASSVVGSEAFF
TRBJ2-7	many	TRBV5-1	TRBD2	TGCGCCAGCAGCTTGGAGACTAGCGGGAGGCACGAGCAGTACTTC	CASSLETSGRHEQYF
TRBJ1-1	NA	TRBV12-3/TRBV12-4	TRBD1	TGTGCCAGCACCCTATGGACAGGATGGGCTTTCTTT	CASTLWTGWAFF
TRBJ2-5	NA	TRBV6-1	TRBD2	TGTGCCAGCAGCCCAACTAGCGGGAGGGAGACCCAGTACTTC	CASSPTSGRETQYF
TRBJ2-2	many	TRBV5-1	NA	TGCGCCAGCAGCGGGGGGCTGCCCGGGGAGCTGTTTTTT	CASSGGLPGELFF
TRBJ2-2	many	TRBV28	TRBD1	TGTGCCAGCAGTTTGTGGGCGACAGGGGTAGGGGACACCGGGGAGCTGTTTTTT	CASSLWATGVGDTGELFF
TRBJ2-2	NA	TRBV28	TRBD1	TGTGCCGGGGGGACAGGACTTCTCACCGGGGAGCTGTTTTTT	CAGGTGLLTGELFF
TRBJ2-5	many	TRBV9	TRBD2	TGTGCCAGCAGCGTAGTTAGCGGGGGCGAGACCCAGTACTTC	CASSVVSGGETQYF
TRBJ2-7	once	TRBV15	NA	TGTGCCACCAGCAGTTATGGGGGGAGTATCAACGAGCAGTACTTC	CATSSYGGSINEQYF
TRBJ2-5	many	TRBV11-3	NA	TGTGCCAGCAGCCTAAGGGGGATGGGGGAGACCCAGTACTTC	CASSLRGMGETQYF
TRBJ1-1	many	TRBV5-4	NA	TGTGCCAGCAGCTTGGCAGGGTATACTGAAGCTTTCTTT	CASSLAGYTEAFF
TRBJ2-7	many	TRBV6-5	NA	TGTGCCAGCAGTTACCGGAGCGGAAACTACGAGCAGTACTTC	CASSYRSGNYEQYF
TRBJ2-2	NA	TRBV6-2/TRBV6-3	TRBD1	TGTGCCAGCAGAGACCCCGGGACAGGGGAATCCGGGGAGCTGTTTTTT	CASRDPGTGESGELFF
TRBJ1-1	many	TRBV27	NA	TGTGCCAGCGCCGTGGGCGGGAACACTGAGGCTTTCTTT	CASAVGGNTEAFF
TRBJ1-1	many	TRBV12-3/TRBV12-4	NA	TGTGCCAGCAGTTTATCCGGGGGCGTGGGCACTGAAGCTTTCTTT	CASSLSGGVGTEAFF
TRBJ1-3	many	TRBV28	NA	TGTGCCAGCACAAGCCAGGGAGATGGAAACACCATATATTTT	CASTSQGDGNTIYF
TRBJ2-5	NA	TRBV6-1	TRBD2	TGTGCCAGCAGTAGGACCGGACTAGCCGGGAGGGAGACCCAGTACTTC	CASSRTGLAGRETQYF
TRBJ1-2	NA	TRBV6-1	TRBD1	TGTGCCAGCAGCACGGGACAGAGCTACTATGGCTACACCTTC	CASSTGQSYYGYTF
TRBJ2-5	many	TRBV15	TRBD1	TGTGCCACCACCATAGTGGACAGGCCAGAGACCCAGTACTTC	CATTIVDRPETQYF
TRBJ2-4	many	TRBV11-2	NA	TGTGCCAGCAGCTTAGAGGAAGGCAGCCTCTCTCGAGCCAAAAACATTCAGTACTTC	CASSLEEGSLSRAKNIQYF
TRBJ2-7	many	TRBV27	NA	TGTGCCAGCAGCCTTAAGGGGGTCTACGAGCAGTACTTC	CASSLKGVYEQYF
TRBJ1-5	many	TRBV19	NA	TGTGCCAGTAGTGCTCAGGCCCGGGGGTCCCAGCATTTT	CASSAQARGSQHF
TRBJ1-2	NA	TRBV6-5	NA	TGTGCCAGCAGTTACTCTGGGGGGCGCGGCTATGGCTACACCTTC	CASSYSGGRGYGYTF
TRBJ2-5	many	TRBV30	NA	TGTGCCTGGAGTATGGGGGATGGAGAGACCCAGTACTTC	CAWSMGDGETQYF
TRBJ1-1	NA	TRBV15	NA	TGTGCCACCAGCAGAGGTGGATCCACTATTGAAGCTTTCTTT	CATSRGGSTIEAFF
TRBJ1-3	many	TRBV28	TRBD1	TGTGCCAGCAGTTCAGGGGACAGTAGCCCGCAGACCATATATTTT	CASSSGDSSPQTIYF
TRBJ2-7	many	TRBV27	NA	TGTGCCAGCAGTTTGTCGGGACTCCGTCGGGAGCAGTACTTC	CASSLSGLRREQYF
TRBJ2-2	many	TRBV10-3	TRBD2	TGTGCCATCAGTGAGTCGAGGTCAGCGGGAGACACCGGGGAGCTGTTTTTT	CAISESRSAGDTGELFF
TRBJ2-2	many	TRBV29-1	NA	TGCAGCGTCGACCCATGCCCGTTCAGCAGGGACACCGGGGAGCTGTTTTTT	CSVDPCPFSRDTGELFF
TRBJ2-7	many	TRBV29-1	NA	TGCAGCGTTCTTGGCTACGAGCAGTACTTC	CSVLGYEQYF
TRBJ1-1	many	TRBV6-2/TRBV6-3	NA	TGTGCCAGCACTGACCACAGGGACACTCGGGTGAACACTGAAGCTTTCTTT	CASTDHRDTRVNTEAFF
TRBJ2-7	NA	TRBV29-1	NA	TGCAGCGTTCTCACTCCTTACGAGCAGTACTTC	CSVLTPYEQYF
TRBJ1-1	few	TRBV12-3/TRBV12-4	TRBD1	TGTGCCAGCAGCCTTGCAGGGGGCAGAAGCACTGAAGCTTTCTTT	CASSLAGGRSTEAFF
TRBJ2-7	many	TRBV11-2	NA	TGTGCCAGCAGCCCAGGGCCGGATTTGACCTCCTACGAGCAGTACTTC	CASSPGPDLTSYEQYF
TRBJ1-1	many	TRBV6-2/TRBV6-3	NA	TGTGCCAGCAGTTCCTACATGGGGAAGGAAGCTTTCTTT	CASSSYMGKEAFF
TRBJ2-7	many	TRBV30	NA	TGTGCCTGGAGCCGACACGAGCAGTACTTC	CAWSRHEQYF
TRBJ2-7	many	TRBV5-1	NA	TGCGCCAGCAGCCCCTCCCCGGGGTCCTCCTACGAGCAGTACTTC	CASSPSPGSSYEQYF
TRBJ1-5	NA	TRBV20-1	NA	TGCAGTGCTAGATGGGGGTTCGGCAATCAGCCCCAGCATTTT	CSARWGFGNQPQHF